The 22 T cell receptor beta chains reported below all come from one sample, sequenced in a study of siplizumab effects on memory and regulatory T cells. Here immunoSEQ multiplex PCR was the method, and the copy in TCRdb shows in-frame clones only, minus some. The repertoire holds 110,000 or so clones, with just over 90% as singletons. Sequencing was carried out using CD4+ T cells sorted from blood. The receptors come from a human donor in good health.

The chain recombines TRBV5-1 with TRBJ2-1; 9 bases line up with TRBD2. CDR3 size: 14 residues. V dropped 2 bases and J dropped 8; count of bases not matched to a gene: 5. Germline loops: CDR1 SGHRS, CDR2 YFSETQ. The CDR3 spells CASSLGSGGDEQFF. The CDR3 DNA sequence: TGCGCCAGCAGCTTAGGTAGCGGGGGCGATGAGCAGTTCTTC.

V is TRBV5-1 and J is TRBJ2-2; D not resolved. The CDR3 contains 12 residues. V was trimmed by 4 bases and J by 1 base, leaving 2 bases between them. The germline V gene has CDR1 SGHRS and CDR2 YFSETQ. CDR3 residues: CASSRNTGELFF. DNA for the CDR3: TGCGCCAGCAGCCGGAACACCGGGGAGCTGTTTTTT.

Here the CDR3 reads CASSLMTGEETQYF. CDR3 coding DNA: TGTGCCAGCAGCTTAATGACAGGGGAAGAGACCCAGTACTTC. This chain links TRBV7-9 with TRBJ2-5, with 8 positions matching TRBD1. Germline-derived CDR1 and CDR2 are SEHNR and FQNEAQ (reference sequence). CDR3 length: 14 residues. J was trimmed by 3 bases and V by 2 bases; bases with no gene match: 2. The entire variable domain, with the rest obtained from reference TRBV7-9 and TRBJ2-5, is as follows: DTGVSQNPRHKITKRGQNVTFRCDPISEHNRLYWYRQTLGQGPEFLTYFQNEAQLEKSRLLSDRFSAERPKGSFSTLEIQRTEQGDSAMYLCASSLMTGEETQYFGPGTRLLVL.

The V gene is TRBV19, the J gene TRBJ1-4; 7 bases agree with TRBD1. Germline assignment: CDR1 LNHDA and CDR2 SQIVND (reference sequence). J gave up 14 bases and V 6 bases, and 9 bases lay outside the gene matches. This CDR3 contains 12 residues. CDR3 sequence reads: CASSRPTGSLFF. CDR3 sequence (DNA): TGTGCCAGTAGCAGACCGACAGGGTCTCTGTTTTTT.

This clone appeared a few times. This chain links TRBV5-4 with TRBJ1-1, with D perhaps TRBD1 (5 bases). In germline, CDR1 is SGHNT, CDR2 YYREEE (reference sequence). The CDR3 loop spans 15 amino acids. V lost 0 bases to trimming and J lost 3 bases, with 12 bases between them. The CDR3 spells CASSLAPGKDTEAFF. The DNA of the CDR3 is TGTGCCAGCAGCTTGGCTCCAGGGAAGGACACTGAAGCTTTCTTT.

V usage is TRBV5-1 and J usage is TRBJ1-3; possibly TRBD1 for D (6 bases). The germline V and J ends were trimmed by 2 bases and 1 base, with 10 bases remaining between them. In germline, CDR1 is SGHRS, CDR2 YFSETQ. This CDR3 contains 15 residues. Written as DNA, the CDR3 is TGCGCCAGCAGCTTACAGGGCCTATCTGGAAACACCATATATTTT. Protein: CASSLQGLSGNTIYF.

The rearrangement links TRBV6-5 to TRBJ1-4; no clear D. V lost 7 bases, J lost 3 bases, and 12 bases lay in between. The CDR3 has 14 residues. Germline loops: CDR1 MNHEY, CDR2 SVGAGI. The CDR3: CASILDGANEKLFF. The CDR3 nucleotides are TGTGCCAGCATCCTCGATGGGGCTAATGAAAAACTGTTTTTT.

The chain recombines TRBV7-3 with TRBJ1-1; possible D gene TRBD1, 6 bases. Trimming shortened V by 5 bases and J by 2 bases, and 18 bases separated the two germline ends. The CDR3 consists of 16 residues. Germline values: CDR1 SGHTA, CDR2 FQGTGA. As DNA, the CDR3 is TGTGCCAGCAGCCCCAGACCGACAGGAACCAACACTGAAGCTTTCTTT. Protein sequence: CASSPRPTGTNTEAFF.

This rearrangement joins TRBV6-1 to TRBJ1-1; D unclear. The CDR3 loop spans 11 amino acids. From germline, CDR1 is MNHNS and CDR2 SASEGT. V dropped 2 bases and J dropped 9 bases, with 7 bases sitting between them. The CDR3 region is CASSEPIQAFF. CDR3 sequence (DNA): TGTGCCAGCAGTGAACCCATCCAAGCTTTCTTT.

The chain joins TRBV19 to TRBJ1-2, with 9 bases lining up with TRBD1. V shed 4 bases and J 5 bases; nucleotides not matched to a gene: 8. The CDR3 has 15 residues. Germline V gives CDR1 LNHDA, CDR2 SQIVND (reference sequence). CDR3 in DNA: TGTGCCAGTAGTAAAAGGACAGGGGATCGGTATGGCTACACCTTC. Amino acid sequence: CASSKRTGDRYGYTF.

The chain carries TRBV30 and TRBJ2-7, with D perhaps being TRBD1 or TRBD2 (5 bases each). Germline V gives CDR1 GTSNPN, CDR2 SVGIG (reference sequence). V was trimmed by 5 bases and J by 2 bases, leaving 19 bases between them. The CDR3 covers 15 residues. CDR3 nucleotide sequence: TGTGCCTGGGGGACCCGTGGGTTTCCGGCCTACGAGCAGTACTTC. This gives the protein CAWGTRGFPAYEQYF.

The V and J genes are TRBV4-3 and TRBJ2-5; D not certain. V shed 1 base and J shed 2 bases, with 5 bases lying between them. The CDR3 loop spans 13 amino acids. The germline gives CDR1 LGHNA, CDR2 YSLEER. CDR3 in DNA: TGCGCCAGCAGCCAAGTCACTCAAGAGACCCAGTACTTC. The encoded protein is CASSQVTQETQYF.

V usage is TRBV14 and J usage is TRBJ2-7, with 8 bases that match TRBD1. With V trimmed by 3 bases and J by 4 bases, 8 bases remained unmatched. The germline V gene encodes CDR1 SGHDN and CDR2 FVKESK. CDR3 length: 15 amino acids. The CDR3 sequence is CASSHYQGARYEQYF. The CDR3 DNA reads as TGTGCCAGCAGCCATTACCAGGGGGCGCGTTACGAGCAGTACTTC.

The chain couples TRBV29-1 to TRBJ1-4; the D is unclear. Germline CDR1 SQVTM, CDR2 ANQGSEA. The CDR3 sequence is 14 residues long. V was trimmed by 4 bases and J by 0 bases, leaving 9 bases between them. CDR3 residues: CSVGLGTTNEKLFF. CDR3 coding DNA: TGCAGCGTTGGCTTGGGGACAACTAATGAAAAACTGTTTTTT.

This chain's CDR3 is CASSPEGLGFNEKLFF. The CDR3 region has the DNA TGCGCCAGCAGCCCGGAGGGGTTGGGATTCAATGAAAAACTGTTTTTT. The chain has TRBV5-1 and TRBJ1-4, with D maybe TRBD1 (5 bases). Trimming removed 4 bases from V and 5 bases from J, with 18 bases in between. The CDR3 totals 16 residues. The germline CDR1 and CDR2 sequences are SGHRS and YFSETQ.

With respect to this clone: Other DNA variants within this sample encode the same CDR3. The chain uses TRBV4-3 and TRBJ2-2; tentative D call: TRBD1 (5 bases). Trimming removed 0 bases from V and 6 bases from J, with 14 bases in between. Germline V gene lookup returns CDR1 LGHNA and CDR2 YSLEER. The CDR3 extends over 16 amino acids. This CDR3 reads CASSQDRPDIPGELFF. The CDR3 DNA reads as TGCGCCAGCAGCCAAGATCGTCCGGACATTCCCGGGGAGCTGTTTTTT.

The gene calls are TRBV18 and TRBJ1-4; no firm D call. V lost 3 bases and J 6 bases, leaving 14 bases between the germline ends. The CDR3 has 15 amino acids. CDR1 and CDR2 from the germline V gene are KGHSH and LQKENI. The CDR3 reads CASSPRRGFDEKLFF. As DNA, the CDR3 is TGTGCCAGCTCACCCCGTCGAGGTTTTGATGAAAAACTGTTTTTT. The entire variable domain, with the rest obtained from reference TRBV18 and TRBJ1-4, is as follows: NAGVMQNPRHLVRRRGQEARLRCSPMKGHSHVYWYRQLPEEGLKFMVYLQKENIIDESGMPKERFSAEFPKEGPSILRIQQVVRGDSAAYFCASSPRRGFDEKLFFGSGTQLSVL.

The CDR3 sequence is CASSLGDISTDTQYF. Here the CDR3 DNA reads TGCGCCAGCAGCTTGGGGGACATTAGCACAGATACGCAGTATTTT. This chain connects TRBV5-1 to TRBJ2-3; TRBD1 might be the D (6 bases). The CDR3 consists of 15 residues. The V end lost 0 bases, the J end lost 0 bases, and 8 bases lay between the germline ends. Per the germline V gene, CDR1 is SGHRS and CDR2 is YFSETQ.

The gene calls are TRBV7-2 and TRBJ2-7, with TRBD2 identical over 10 bases. V lost 5 bases, J lost 3 bases, and 7 bases stayed unmatched. Germline V gene data show CDR1 as SGHTA and CDR2 as FQGNSA. The CDR3 covers 15 residues. Here the CDR3 reads CASSPRLAGDYEQYF. CDR3 nucleotides: TGTGCCAGCAGCCCCCGCCTAGCGGGAGACTACGAGCAGTACTTC. The complete variable domain, with remaining parts taken from reference TRBV7-2 and TRBJ2-7, reads GAGVSQSPSNKVTEKGKDVELRCDPISGHTALYWYRQSLGQGLEFLIYFQGNSAPDKSGLPSDRFSAERTGGSVSTLTIQRTQQEDSAVYLCASSPRLAGDYEQYFGPGTRLTVT.

The CDR3 nucleotides are TGCGCCAGCAGCTTGGAGGCTGGGTGGACCGGGGAGCTGTTTTTT. Translated, it gives CASSLEAGWTGELFF. V usage is TRBV5-1 and J usage is TRBJ2-2; unclear D gene. Germline assignment: CDR1 SGHRS and CDR2 YFSETQ. The CDR3 loop spans 15 amino acids. With 0 bases removed from V and 5 bases from J, the gap between germline ends came to 11 bases.

This chain connects TRBV13 to TRBJ2-7, with D perhaps matching TRBD1 (6 bases). This CDR3 region has 15 residues. V lost 0 bases and J lost 0, with 9 bases in between. In germline, CDR1 is PRHDT, CDR2 FYEKMQ (reference sequence). The CDR3 DNA sequence: TGTGCCAGCAGCTTAGGCAGGGGACGCTCCTACGAGCAGTACTTC. This sequence encodes CASSLGRGRSYEQYF. The whole variable domain, remainder taken from reference TRBV13 and TRBJ2-7, is AAGVIQSPRHLIKEKRETATLKCYPIPRHDTVYWYQQGPGQDPQFLISFYEKMQSDKGSIPDRFSAQQFSDYHSELNMSSLELGDSALYFCASSLGRGRSYEQYFGPGTRLTVT.

The V gene is TRBV25-1, the J gene TRBJ1-2; D is ambiguous. This CDR3 comprises 13 residues. CDR1 MGHDK and CDR2 SYGVNS come from the germline V gene. V was pared by 5 bases and J by 8 bases, with 15 bases between. The CDR3 sequence: CASSWAATYGYTF. The CDR3, as DNA: TGTGCCAGCAGTTGGGCGGCGACTTACGGCTACACCTTC.